This T cell receptor (beta chain) was sequenced in a study of T cells in Graves' hyperthyroidism and ophthalmopathy. This clonotype was observed at least ten times. TCR beta CDR3 sequences were amplified from RNA transcripts. The TCR CDR3 first-round RT-PCR relied on the HTBI primer set. MiXCR was run by TCRdb on the multiplex PCR reads, yielding one entry per CDR3 protein. The repertoire holds approximately 630,000 distinct CDR3 sequences, with 15% to 20% as singletons. Trimming took 3 bases from V and 0 from J, leaving 9 bases between them. CDR1 and CDR2 (germline): SNHLY, FYNNEI. This CDR3 is 15 amino acids long. These patients, aged 18 to 65, had recently diagnosed hyperthyroidism lasting under 2 months.

The rearrangement joins TRBV2 to TRBJ2-4; perhaps TRBD2 as D (6 bases). This receptor was identified in a woman aged 25 to 39 with Graves' hyperthyroidism. Sequencing was done on a sample of blood. This CDR3 reads CASSEEGPAKNIQYF. The CDR3 bases are TGTGCCAGCAGTGAGGAGGGACCAGCCAAAAACATTCAGTACTTC. The whole variable domain, filled in from reference TRBV2 and TRBJ2-4, reads EPEVTQTPSHQVTQMGQEVILRCVPISNHLYFYWYRQILGQKVEFLVSFYNNEISEKSEIFDDQFSVERPDGSNFTLKIRSTKLEDSAMYFCASSEEGPAKNIQYFGAGTRLSVL.